This TCR beta chain was recorded in a study of cytomegalovirus exposure and HLA in healthy donors. Study-level points and caveats: Some V segments (TRBV6-2 and TRBV6-3 among them) were excluded as indistinguishable.

Primers included in the PCR were 60 Vbeta and 13 Jbeta primers. Only in-frame clones appear in the TCRdb table, and some are missing; sequencing was by immunoSEQ multiplex PCR. Of around 130,000 clones listed, over 70% were seen once; the top ten hold under 3.5%. The V end was cut by 3 bases, the J end by 4 bases, with 13 bases between. The CDR3 spans 14 residues. Germline V gives CDR1 SGHAT, CDR2 FQNNGV. The table lists this clone with a few counts. Its specificity is unknown. The sequence was collected from a man aged 30 to 39 in good health and CMV-seronegative. J is TRBJ2-7 and V is TRBV11-2, with a weak D call TRBD2 (7 bases). Input material: PBMCs. The CDR3 loop reads CASSLGGGAYEQYF. The DNA for the CDR3 is TGTGCCAGCAGCTTGGGGGGGGGCGCTTACGAGCAGTACTTC.